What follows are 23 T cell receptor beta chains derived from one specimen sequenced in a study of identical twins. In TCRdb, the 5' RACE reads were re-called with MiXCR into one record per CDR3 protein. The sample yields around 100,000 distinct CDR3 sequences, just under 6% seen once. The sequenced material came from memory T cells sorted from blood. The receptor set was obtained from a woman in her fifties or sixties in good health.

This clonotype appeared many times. The CDR3 sequence is CASSPPTGEAFF. As DNA, the CDR3 is TGTGCCAGCAGTCCCCCGACAGGGGAAGCTTTCTTT. This chain links TRBV27 with TRBJ1-1; 7 bases map to TRBD1. Trimming removed 5 bases from V and 8 bases from J; junction bases left unmatched: 5. CDR3 length: 12 amino acids. Germline CDR1 reads MNHEY; CDR2 reads SMNVEV (reference sequence).

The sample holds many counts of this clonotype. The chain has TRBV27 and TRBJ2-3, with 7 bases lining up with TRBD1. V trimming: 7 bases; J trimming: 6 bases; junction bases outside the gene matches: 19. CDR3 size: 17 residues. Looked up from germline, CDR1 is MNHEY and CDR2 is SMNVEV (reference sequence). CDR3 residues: CASTHTFWGLGQDTQYF. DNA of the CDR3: TGTGCCAGCACCCATACCTTCTGGGGCTTGGGACAGGATACGCAGTATTTT.

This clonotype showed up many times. The CDR3 DNA reads as TGTGCCAGCAGCCTCCATCGGACGGGGAGGGGCGGGTCCCTCCACTTT. Its protein product is CASSLHRTGRGGSLHF. This chain joins TRBV5-5 and TRBJ1-6; tentatively, D is TRBD1 (5 bases). Trimming shortened V by 4 bases and J by 14 bases, and 25 bases separated the two germline ends. The CDR3 contains 16 residues. Germline CDR1 is SGHKS and CDR2 is YYEKEE (reference sequence).

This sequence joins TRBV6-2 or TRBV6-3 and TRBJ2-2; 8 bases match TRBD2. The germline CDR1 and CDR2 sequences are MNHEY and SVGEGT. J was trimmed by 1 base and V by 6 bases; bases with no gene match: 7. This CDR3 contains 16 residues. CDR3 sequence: CASSLLAGGNTGELFF. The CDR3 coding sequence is TGTGCCAGCAGCCTCCTTGCGGGAGGGAACACCGGGGAGCTGTTTTTT.

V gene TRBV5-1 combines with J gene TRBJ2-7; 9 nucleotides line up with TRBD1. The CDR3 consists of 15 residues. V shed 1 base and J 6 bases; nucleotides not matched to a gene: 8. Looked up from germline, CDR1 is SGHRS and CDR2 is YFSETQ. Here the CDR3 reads CASSLQGDRDGEQYF. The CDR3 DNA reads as TGCGCCAGCAGCTTGCAGGGGGACAGGGATGGCGAGCAGTACTTC.

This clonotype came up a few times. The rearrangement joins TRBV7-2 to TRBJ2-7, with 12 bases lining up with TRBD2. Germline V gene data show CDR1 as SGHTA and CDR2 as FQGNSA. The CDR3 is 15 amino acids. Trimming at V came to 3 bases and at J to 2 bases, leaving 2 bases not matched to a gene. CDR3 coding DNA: TGTGCCAGCAGCTTTAGGACTAGCGGGACCTACGAGCAGTACTTC. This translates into CASSFRTSGTYEQYF.

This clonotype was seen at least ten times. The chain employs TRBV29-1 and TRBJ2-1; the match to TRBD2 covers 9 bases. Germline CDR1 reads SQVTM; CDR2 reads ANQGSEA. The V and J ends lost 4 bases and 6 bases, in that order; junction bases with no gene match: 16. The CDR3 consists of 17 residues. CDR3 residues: CSVAGLAGNWRGNEQFF. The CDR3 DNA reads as TGCAGCGTTGCGGGGCTAGCGGGAAATTGGAGGGGCAATGAGCAGTTCTTC.

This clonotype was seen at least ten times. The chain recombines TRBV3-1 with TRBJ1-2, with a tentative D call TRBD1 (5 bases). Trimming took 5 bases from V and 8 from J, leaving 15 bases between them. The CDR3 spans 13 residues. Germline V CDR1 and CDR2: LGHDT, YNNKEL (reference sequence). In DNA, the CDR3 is TGTGCCAGCAGCATTCAAGGGGTCTTCGGCTACACCTTC. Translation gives CASSIQGVFGYTF.

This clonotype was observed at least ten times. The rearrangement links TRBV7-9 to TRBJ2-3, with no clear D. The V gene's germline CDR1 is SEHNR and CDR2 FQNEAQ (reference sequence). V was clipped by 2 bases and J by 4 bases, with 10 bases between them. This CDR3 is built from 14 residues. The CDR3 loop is CASSLRSVSDTQYF. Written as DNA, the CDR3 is TGTGCCAGCAGCTTACGGTCGGTGTCAGATACGCAGTATTTT.

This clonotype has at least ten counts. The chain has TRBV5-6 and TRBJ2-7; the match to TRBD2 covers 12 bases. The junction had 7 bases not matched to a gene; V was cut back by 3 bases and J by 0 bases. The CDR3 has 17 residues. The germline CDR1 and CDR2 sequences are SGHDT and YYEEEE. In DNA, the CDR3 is TGTGCCAGCAGCTCCCTATTGACTAGCGGGAGCTCCTACGAGCAGTACTTC. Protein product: CASSSLLTSGSSYEQYF.

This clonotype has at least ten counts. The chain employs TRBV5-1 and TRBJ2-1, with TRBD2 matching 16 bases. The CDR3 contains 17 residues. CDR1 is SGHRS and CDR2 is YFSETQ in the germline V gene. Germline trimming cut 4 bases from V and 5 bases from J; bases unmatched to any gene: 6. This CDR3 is CASSLQGLAGGNNEQFF. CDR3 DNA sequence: TGCGCCAGCAGCCTCCAGGGACTAGCGGGAGGGAACAATGAGCAGTTCTTC.

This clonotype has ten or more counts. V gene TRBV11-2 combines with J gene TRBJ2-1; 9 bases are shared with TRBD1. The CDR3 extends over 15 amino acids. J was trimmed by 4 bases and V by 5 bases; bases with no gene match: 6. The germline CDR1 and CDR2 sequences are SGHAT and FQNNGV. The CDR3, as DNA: TGTGCCAGCAGCCAACAGGGGGCGCGATACAATGAGCAGTTCTTC. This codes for CASSQQGARYNEQFF.

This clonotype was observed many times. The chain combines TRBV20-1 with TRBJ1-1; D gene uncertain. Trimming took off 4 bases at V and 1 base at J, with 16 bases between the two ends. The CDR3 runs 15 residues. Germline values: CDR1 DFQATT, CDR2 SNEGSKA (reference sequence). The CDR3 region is CSANPPKNQNTEAFF. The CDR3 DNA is TGCAGTGCTAACCCCCCGAAAAATCAGAACACTGAAGCTTTCTTT.

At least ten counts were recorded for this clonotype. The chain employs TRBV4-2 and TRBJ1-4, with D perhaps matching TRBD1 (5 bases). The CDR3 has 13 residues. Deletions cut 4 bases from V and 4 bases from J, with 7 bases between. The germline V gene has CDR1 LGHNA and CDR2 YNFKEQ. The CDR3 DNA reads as TGTGCCAGCAGCCGGGGGGTTAATGAAAAACTGTTTTTT. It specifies CASSRGVNEKLFF.

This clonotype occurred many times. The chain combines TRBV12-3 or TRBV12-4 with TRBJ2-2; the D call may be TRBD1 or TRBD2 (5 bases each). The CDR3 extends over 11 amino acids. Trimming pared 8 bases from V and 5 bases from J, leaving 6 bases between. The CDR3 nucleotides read TGTGCCAGCGAGGGGACCGGGGAGCTGTTTTTT. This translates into CASEGTGELFF.

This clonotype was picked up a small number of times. The CDR3 bases are TGTGCCAGCAGTTTTGGGGAAACCGGGGAGCTGTTTTTT. This encodes CASSFGETGELFF. This sequence joins TRBV27 and TRBJ2-2; D ambiguous. The V gene's germline CDR1 is MNHEY and CDR2 SMNVEV (reference sequence). Trimming cost V 3 bases and J 5 bases, with 7 bases left between them. CDR3 length equals 13 residues.

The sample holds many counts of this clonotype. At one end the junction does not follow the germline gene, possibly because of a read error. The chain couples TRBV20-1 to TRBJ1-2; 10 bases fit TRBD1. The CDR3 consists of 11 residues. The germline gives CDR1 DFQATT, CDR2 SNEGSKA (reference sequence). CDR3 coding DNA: TGCAGTGCTAGACTGGGACAGGGGAGGAACTTC. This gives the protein CSARLGQGRNF.

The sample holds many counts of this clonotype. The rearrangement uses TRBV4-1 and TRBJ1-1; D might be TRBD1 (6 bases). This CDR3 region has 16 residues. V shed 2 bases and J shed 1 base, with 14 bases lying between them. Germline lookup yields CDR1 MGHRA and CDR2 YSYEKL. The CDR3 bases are TGCGCCAGCAGCCAACCCTACAGGGACCCGAACACTGAAGCTTTCTTT. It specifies CASSQPYRDPNTEAFF.

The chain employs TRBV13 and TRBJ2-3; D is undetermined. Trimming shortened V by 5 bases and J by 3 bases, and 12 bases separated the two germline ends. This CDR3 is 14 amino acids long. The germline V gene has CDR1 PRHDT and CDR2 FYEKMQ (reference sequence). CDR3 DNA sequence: TGTGCCAGCAGCCGTTTTTCCCCTACAGATACGCAGTATTTT. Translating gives CASSRFSPTDTQYF.

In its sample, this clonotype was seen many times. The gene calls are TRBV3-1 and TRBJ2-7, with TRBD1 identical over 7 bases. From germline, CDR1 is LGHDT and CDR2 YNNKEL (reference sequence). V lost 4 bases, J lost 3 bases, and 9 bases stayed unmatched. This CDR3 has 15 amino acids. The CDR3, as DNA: TGTGCCAGCAGCCGCCAGAACAGGGGTAACTACGAGCAGTACTTC. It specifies CASSRQNRGNYEQYF.

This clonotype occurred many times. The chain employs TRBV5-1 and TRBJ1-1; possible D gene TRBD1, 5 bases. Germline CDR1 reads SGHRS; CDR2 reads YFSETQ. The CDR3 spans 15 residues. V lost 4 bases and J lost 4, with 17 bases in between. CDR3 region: CASSVANYQGTEAFF. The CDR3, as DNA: TGCGCCAGCAGCGTCGCGAACTACCAGGGCACTGAAGCTTTCTTT.

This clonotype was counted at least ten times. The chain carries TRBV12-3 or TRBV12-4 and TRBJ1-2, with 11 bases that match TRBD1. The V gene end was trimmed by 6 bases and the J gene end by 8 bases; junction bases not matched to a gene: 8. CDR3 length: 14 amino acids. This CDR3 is CASRSGTGGEGYTF. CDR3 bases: TGTGCCAGCAGATCCGGGACAGGGGGTGAAGGCTACACCTTC.

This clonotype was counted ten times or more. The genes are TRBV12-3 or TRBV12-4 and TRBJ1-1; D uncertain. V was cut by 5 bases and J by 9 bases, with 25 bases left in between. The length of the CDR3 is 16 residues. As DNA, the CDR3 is TGTGCCAGCAGTCCCCTTCACCCCCTCGCCCCTTTTAAAGCTTTCTTT. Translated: CASSPLHPLAPFKAFF.